The source of this TCR beta chain is a study of T cell responses to AZD1222 COVID-19 vaccine. The CDR3 sequence is 13 residues long. V shed 0 bases, J shed 4 bases, and the junction held 2 bases outside the gene matches. The germline CDR1 and CDR2 sequences are SQVTM and ANQGSEA. Clones were read by immunoSEQ multiplex PCR, and TCRdb kept only the in-frame ones, dropping some. The sample has about 130,000 clones, about 80% seen once. About this clone: No antigen is known for it.

Whole-study findings and limits: Among the donors, most were white British and more were female, and clonal diversity was possibly underestimated. The CD4 TCRs associated with vaccination extended across spike and predominated at 160-218 and 743-854. The breadth and depth of Spike-specific TCRs increased once two AZD1222 doses had been given. The repertoires were collected only after the peak T cell response.

The rearrangement uses TRBV29-1 and TRBJ1-2; the match to TRBD1 covers 7 bases. The clonotype comes from an adult in good health. The source was peripheral blood, collected on day 0 of AZD1222 vaccination. CDR3 in DNA: TGCAGCGTTGAAGATCGGACAGGCTATGGCTACACCTTC. It encodes CSVEDRTGYGYTF.